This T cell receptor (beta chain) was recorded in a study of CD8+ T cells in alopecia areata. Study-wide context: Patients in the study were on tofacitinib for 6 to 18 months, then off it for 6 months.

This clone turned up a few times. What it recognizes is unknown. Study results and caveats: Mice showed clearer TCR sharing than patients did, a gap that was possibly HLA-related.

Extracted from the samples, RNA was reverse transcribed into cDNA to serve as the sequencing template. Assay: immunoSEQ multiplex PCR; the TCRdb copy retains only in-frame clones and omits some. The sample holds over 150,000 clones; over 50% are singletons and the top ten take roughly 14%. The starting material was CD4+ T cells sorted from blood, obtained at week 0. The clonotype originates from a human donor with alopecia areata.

CDR3 amino acids: CSGTPGLGTEAFF. The CDR3 DNA reads TGCAGCGGGACACCAGGTCTCGGCACTGAAGCTTTCTTT. The chain has TRBV29-1 and TRBJ1-1; TRBD1 might be the D (5 bases). This CDR3 comprises 13 residues. Germline V gene sequence: CDR1 SQVTM, CDR2 ANQGSEA. Trimming removed 7 bases from V and 4 bases from J, with 16 bases in between.